Following are 9 T cell receptor beta chains from one sample sequenced in a study of blood T cell repertoires in COVID-19. The data were produced by immunoSEQ multiplex PCR, yet TCRdb's version contains in-frame clones alone and is incomplete. Found here are hundreds of thousands of clones, around 85% of them singletons; the top ten hold less than 6.5%. The specimen sequenced was peripheral blood. The source of these receptors is a man aged 50 to 60 with active or convalescent COVID-19.

This clone has only a few counts. The rearrangement links TRBV5-1 to TRBJ1-1; D not certain. Trimming cost V 0 bases and J 0 bases, with 9 bases left between them. The germline V gene has CDR1 SGHRS and CDR2 YFSETQ. CDR3 length: 15 residues. CDR3 coding DNA: TGCGCCAGCAGCTTGGAACAGAGCATGAACACTGAAGCTTTCTTT. Its translation is CASSLEQSMNTEAFF.

The chain employs TRBV27 and TRBJ2-7; 7 bases fit TRBD1. The CDR3 is 16 residues long. V was pared by 0 bases and J by 2 bases, with 7 bases of the junction left unmatched. Looked up from germline, CDR1 is MNHEY and CDR2 is SMNVEV (reference sequence). CDR3 sequence (DNA): TGTGCCAGCAGTTTATCAGGACAGGTCAAAACCTACGAGCAGTACTTC. Translated: CASSLSGQVKTYEQYF.

The table lists this clone with a few counts. The chain links TRBV7-9 to TRBJ1-2, with D maybe TRBD1 (5 bases). Germline CDR1 reads SEHNR; CDR2 reads FQNEAQ (reference sequence). V gave up 5 bases and J gave up 7 bases, with 20 bases separating them. This CDR3 has 15 amino acids. DNA of the CDR3: TGTGCCAGCAGCCCCCCGGAGGGGCGGGGTGGTGGCTACACCTTC. Residues: CASSPPEGRGGGYTF. The variable domain in full, completed from reference TRBV7-9 and TRBJ1-2, reads DTGVSQNPRHKITKRGQNVTFRCDPISEHNRLYWYRQTLGQGPEFLTYFQNEAQLEKSRLLSDRFSAERPKGSFSTLEIQRTEQGDSAMYLCASSPPEGRGGGYTFGSGTRLTVV.

The CDR3 loop is CASSSPGRGQNEQFF. The CDR3 DNA reads TGTGCCAGCAGTTCCCCGGGCAGGGGGCAGAATGAGCAGTTCTTC. The chain joins TRBV27 to TRBJ2-1, with 8 bases identical to TRBD1. The V gene end was trimmed by 4 bases and the J gene end by 7 bases; junction bases not matched to a gene: 9. The V gene's germline CDR1 is MNHEY and CDR2 SMNVEV (reference sequence). CDR3 length: 15 amino acids.

The chain employs TRBV2 and TRBJ1-5, with TRBD1 matching 9 bases. Germline CDR1 reads SNHLY; CDR2 reads FYNNEI. The CDR3 totals 16 residues. V gave up 5 bases and J gave up 4 bases; unmatched junction bases: 9. The DNA of the CDR3 is TGTGCCAGCAGTCCCGGGACAGGGAATCGAAATCAGCCCCAGCATTTT. Amino acids: CASSPGTGNRNQPQHF.

The chain combines TRBV27 with TRBJ1-1; D is undetermined. The CDR3 extends over 12 amino acids. From germline, CDR1 is MNHEY and CDR2 SMNVEV (reference sequence). The V end was cut by 6 bases, the J end by 7 bases, with 12 bases between. CDR3 amino acids: CASSHRHGEAFF. Written as DNA, the CDR3 is TGTGCCAGCAGCCACAGACATGGTGAAGCTTTCTTT.

This rearrangement joins TRBV5-1 to TRBJ2-5; 9 bases align to TRBD2. The CDR3 totals 16 residues. The junction had 8 bases not matched to a gene; V was cut back by 0 bases and J by 5 bases. CDR1 is SGHRS, CDR2 YFSETQ, per germline. The CDR3 DNA reads TGCGCCAGCAGCTTGGATCGGAGCGGGAGGTCGGAGACCCAGTACTTC. It is translated as CASSLDRSGRSETQYF.

The rearrangement links TRBV4-2 to TRBJ2-6; possibly TRBD2 for D (5 bases). Looked up from germline, CDR1 is LGHNA and CDR2 is YNFKEQ. Trimming took off 2 bases at V and 2 bases at J, with 10 bases between the two ends. The CDR3 is made up of 16 amino acids. The CDR3, as DNA: TGTGCCAGCAGCCAACGAGAGGGCCCTGGGGCCAACGTCCTGACTTTC. This sequence encodes CASSQREGPGANVLTF.

The V gene is TRBV5-8, the J gene TRBJ2-1; TRBD1 agrees at 8 bases. The CDR3 extends over 17 amino acids. Germline lookup yields CDR1 SGHTS and CDR2 YDEGEE. The V segment lost 3 bases and the J segment 4 bases; nucleotides outside the gene matches: 12. CDR3 sequence (DNA): TGTGCCAGCAGCTCGACCTACAGGGGGTCAAGGTACAATGAGCAGTTCTTC. As protein: CASSSTYRGSRYNEQFF.